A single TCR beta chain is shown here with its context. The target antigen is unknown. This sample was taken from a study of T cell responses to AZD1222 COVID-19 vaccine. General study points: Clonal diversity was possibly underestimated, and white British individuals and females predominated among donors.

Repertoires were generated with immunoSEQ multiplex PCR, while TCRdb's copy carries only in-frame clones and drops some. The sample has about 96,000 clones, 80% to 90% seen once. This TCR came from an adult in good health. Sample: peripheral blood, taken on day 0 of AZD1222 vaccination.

In DNA, the CDR3 is TGCGCCAGCAGCTACCAGGGACAGGGGGTGGGAGAGACCCAGTACTTC. Protein product: CASSYQGQGVGETQYF. The rearrangement uses TRBV5-1 and TRBJ2-5; 11 positions agree with TRBD1. With V trimmed by 3 bases and J by 4 bases, 8 bases remained unmatched. The germline V gene has CDR1 SGHRS and CDR2 YFSETQ. This CDR3 contains 16 residues.